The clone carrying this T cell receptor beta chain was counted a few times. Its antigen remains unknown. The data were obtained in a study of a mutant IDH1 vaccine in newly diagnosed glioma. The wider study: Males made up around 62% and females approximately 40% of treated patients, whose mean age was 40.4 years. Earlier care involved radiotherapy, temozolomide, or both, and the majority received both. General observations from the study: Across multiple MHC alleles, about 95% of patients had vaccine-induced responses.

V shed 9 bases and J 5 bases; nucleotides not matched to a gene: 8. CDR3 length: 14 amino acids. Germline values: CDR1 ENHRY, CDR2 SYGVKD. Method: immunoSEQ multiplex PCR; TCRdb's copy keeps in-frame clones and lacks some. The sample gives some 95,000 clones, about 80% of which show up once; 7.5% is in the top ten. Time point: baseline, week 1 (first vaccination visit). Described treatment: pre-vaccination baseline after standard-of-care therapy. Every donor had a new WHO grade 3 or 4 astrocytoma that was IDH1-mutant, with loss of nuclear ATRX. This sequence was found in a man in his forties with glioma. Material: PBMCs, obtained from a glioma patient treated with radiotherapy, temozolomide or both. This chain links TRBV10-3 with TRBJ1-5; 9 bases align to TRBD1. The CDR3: CAIGTGRPHQPQHF. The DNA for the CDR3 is TGTGCCATTGGGACAGGGAGGCCCCATCAGCCCCAGCATTTT.